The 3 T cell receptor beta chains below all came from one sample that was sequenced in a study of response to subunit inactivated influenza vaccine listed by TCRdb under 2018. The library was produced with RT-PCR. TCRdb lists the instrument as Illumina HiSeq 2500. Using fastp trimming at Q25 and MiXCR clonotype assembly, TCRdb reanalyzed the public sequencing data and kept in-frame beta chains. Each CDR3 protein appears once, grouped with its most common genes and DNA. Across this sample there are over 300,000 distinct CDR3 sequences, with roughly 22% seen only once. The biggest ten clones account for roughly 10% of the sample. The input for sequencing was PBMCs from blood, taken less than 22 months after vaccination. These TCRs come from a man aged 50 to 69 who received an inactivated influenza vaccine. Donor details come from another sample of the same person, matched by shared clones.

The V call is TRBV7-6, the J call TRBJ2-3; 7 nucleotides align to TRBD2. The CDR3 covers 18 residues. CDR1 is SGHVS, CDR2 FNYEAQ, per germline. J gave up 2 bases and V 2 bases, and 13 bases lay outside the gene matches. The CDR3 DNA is TGTGCCAGCAGCTTACTTGCCCAGCGGGGCCTTAACACAGATACGCAGTATTTT. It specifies CASSLLAQRGLNTDTQYF.

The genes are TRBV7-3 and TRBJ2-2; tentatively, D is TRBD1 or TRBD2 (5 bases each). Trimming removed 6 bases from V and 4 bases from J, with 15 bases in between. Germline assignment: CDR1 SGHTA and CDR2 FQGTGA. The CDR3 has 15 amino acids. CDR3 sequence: CASRVGQGRTGELFF. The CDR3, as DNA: TGTGCCAGCAGGGTTGGGCAGGGACGCACCGGGGAGCTGTTTTTT.

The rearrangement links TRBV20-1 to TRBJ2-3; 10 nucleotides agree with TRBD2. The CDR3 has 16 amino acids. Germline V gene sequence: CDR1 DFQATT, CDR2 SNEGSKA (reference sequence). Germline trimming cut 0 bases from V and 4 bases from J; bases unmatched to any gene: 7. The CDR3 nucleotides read TGCAGTGCTAGAGATCTCCTAGCGGGGGCAGCAGATACGCAGTATTTT. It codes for CSARDLLAGAADTQYF.